This T cell receptor beta chain was identified during a study of cytomegalovirus exposure and HLA in healthy donors. Study-wide findings and caveats: Specific recognition of CMV antigens was confirmed in vitro for a few chains (all CMV-associated). Reported findings show TCR beta sequences accurately forecast HLA-A and HLA-B alleles in most subjects.

This clone was seen only once. Its specificity is unknown. Researchers ran the PCR with 60 Vbeta and 13 Jbeta primers. This table comes from immunoSEQ multiplex PCR, and its TCRdb copy is limited to in-frame clones, with some not included. The repertoire consists of 150,000 to 200,000 clones, with less than 90% occurring once and the leading ten covering about 0.23%. The V gene lost 0 bases and the J gene lost 5 bases, with 13 bases spanning the gap. This CDR3 contains 15 residues. From germline, CDR1 is GTSNPN and CDR2 SVGIG (reference sequence). The sample was PBMCs. The rearrangement joins TRBV30 to TRBJ1-4; D call uncertain. The sequence derives from a girl in the first two years of life in good health and CMV-seronegative. The CDR3 DNA sequence: TGTGCCTGGAGTGTACCTGGGAGGCCAAATGAAAAACTGTTTTTT. Its translation is CAWSVPGRPNEKLFF. Full variable domain (rest looked up from reference TRBV30 and TRBJ1-4): SQTIHQWPATLVQPVGSPLSLECTVEGTSNPNLYWYRQAAGRGLQLLFYSVGIGQISSEVPQNLSASRPQDRQFILSSKKLLLSDSGFYLCAWSVPGRPNEKLFFGSGTQLSVL.